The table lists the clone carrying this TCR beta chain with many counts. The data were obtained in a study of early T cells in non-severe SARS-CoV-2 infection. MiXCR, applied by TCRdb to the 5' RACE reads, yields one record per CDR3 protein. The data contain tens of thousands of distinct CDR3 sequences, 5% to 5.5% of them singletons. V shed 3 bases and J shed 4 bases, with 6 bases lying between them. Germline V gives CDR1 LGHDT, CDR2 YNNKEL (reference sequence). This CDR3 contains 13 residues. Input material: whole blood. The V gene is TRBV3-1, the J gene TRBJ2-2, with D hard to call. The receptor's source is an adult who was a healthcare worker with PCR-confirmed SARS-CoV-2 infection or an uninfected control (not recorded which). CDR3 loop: CASSQSTTGELFF. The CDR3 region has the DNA TGTGCCAGCAGCCAGTCTACCACCGGGGAGCTGTTTTTT.